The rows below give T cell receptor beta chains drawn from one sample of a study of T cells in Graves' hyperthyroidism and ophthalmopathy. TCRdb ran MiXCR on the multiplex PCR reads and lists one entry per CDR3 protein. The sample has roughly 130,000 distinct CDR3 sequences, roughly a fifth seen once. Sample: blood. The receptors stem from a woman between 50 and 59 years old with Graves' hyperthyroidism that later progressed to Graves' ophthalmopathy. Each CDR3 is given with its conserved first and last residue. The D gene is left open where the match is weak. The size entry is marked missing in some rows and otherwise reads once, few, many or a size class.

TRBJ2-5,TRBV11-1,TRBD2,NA,CASSMSGARGTQYF,TGTGCCAGCAGCATGAGCGGGGCCCGGGGGACCCAGTACTTC
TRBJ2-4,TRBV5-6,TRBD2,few,CASTTRPSGKRLAKNIQYF,TGTGCCAGCACCACCCGTCCTAGCGGGAAGAGATTAGCCAAAAACATTCAGTACTTC
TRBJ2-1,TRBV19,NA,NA,CASRKVDHNEQFF,TGTGCCAGCCGTAAGGTTGACCACAATGAGCAGTTCTTC
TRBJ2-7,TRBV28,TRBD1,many,CASGRTGGAKPREQYF,TGTGCCAGCGGAAGGACAGGGGGCGCAAAGCCGAGGGAGCAGTACTTC
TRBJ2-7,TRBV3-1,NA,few,CASSQARRDEQYF,TGTGCCAGCAGCCAAGCGAGACGGGACGAGCAGTACTTC
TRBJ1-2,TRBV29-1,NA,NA,CSVGTGHGYTF,TGCAGCGTGGGAACAGGGCATGGCTACACCTTC
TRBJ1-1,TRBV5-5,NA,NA,CASSLEGNRVMNTEAFF,TGTGCCAGCAGCTTGGAGGGAAACAGGGTTATGAACACTGAAGCTTTCTTT
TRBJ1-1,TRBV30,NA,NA,CAWDTVNTEAFF,TGTGCCTGGGATACAGTGAACACTGAAGCTTTCTTT
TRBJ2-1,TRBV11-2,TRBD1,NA,CASSFFGTGRGHEQFF,TGTGCCAGCAGCTTTTTCGGGACAGGGAGAGGTCATGAGCAGTTCTTC
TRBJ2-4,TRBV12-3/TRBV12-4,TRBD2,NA,CASSLREGGKNIQYF,TGTGCCAGCAGTTTACGGGAGGGAGGCAAAAACATTCAGTACTTC
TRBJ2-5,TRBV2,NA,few,CASSLNGAKETQYF,TGTGCCAGCAGCCTCAACGGGGCCAAAGAGACCCAGTACTTC
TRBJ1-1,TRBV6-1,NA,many,CAAGVNTEAFF,TGTGCCGCGGGGGTGAACACTGAAGCTTTCTTT
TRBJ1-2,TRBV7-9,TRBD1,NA,CASSPLPGTGTNYGYTF,TGTGCCAGCAGCCCCCTCCCCGGGACAGGGACTAACTATGGCTACACCTTC
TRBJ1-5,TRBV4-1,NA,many,CASSQEAQTYSNQPQHF,TGCGCCAGCAGCCAGGAAGCCCAGACCTATAGCAATCAGCCCCAGCATTTT
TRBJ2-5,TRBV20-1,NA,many,CSASETQYF,TGCAGTGCTAGCGAGACCCAGTACTTC
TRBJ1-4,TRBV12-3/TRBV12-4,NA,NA,CASSYSRSGGGEKLFF,TGTGCCAGCAGTTATTCGAGATCTGGGGGCGGTGAAAAACTGTTTTTT
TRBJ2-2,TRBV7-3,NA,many,CASSLNPRGTGELFF,TGTGCCAGCAGCTTAAATCCGAGGGGCACCGGGGAGCTGTTTTTT
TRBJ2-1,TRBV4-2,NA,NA,CASSRRLDPSYNEQFF,TGTGCCAGCAGCCGAAGGCTAGACCCCTCCTACAATGAGCAGTTCTTC
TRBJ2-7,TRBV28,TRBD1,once,CASSYKGQGAYEQYF,TGTGCCAGCAGTTACAAAGGACAGGGAGCCTACGAGCAGTACTTC
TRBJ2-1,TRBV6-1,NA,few,CASSEEPLPPHNEQFF,TGTGCCAGCAGTGAAGAGCCACTCCCCCCCCACAATGAGCAGTTCTTC
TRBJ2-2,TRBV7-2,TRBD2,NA,CASRRGGSNTGELFF,TGTGCCAGCAGGCGGGGGGGCTCGAACACCGGGGAGCTGTTTTTT
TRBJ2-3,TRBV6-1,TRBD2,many,CASSLNGLATDTQYF,TGTGCCAGCAGTCTTAACGGACTAGCTACAGATACGCAGTATTTT
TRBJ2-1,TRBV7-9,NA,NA,CASSSPVEQEQFF,TGTGCCAGCAGCAGCCCGGTTGAACAGGAGCAGTTCTTC
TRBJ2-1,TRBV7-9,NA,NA,CASRLIDRDNEQFF,TGTGCCAGCAGACTTATTGACCGAGACAATGAGCAGTTCTTC
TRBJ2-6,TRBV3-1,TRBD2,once,CASSPGEGLSGANVLTF,TGTGCCAGCAGCCCGGGGGAGGGGCTCTCTGGGGCCAACGTCCTGACTTTC
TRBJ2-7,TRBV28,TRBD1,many,CASSLLGQVYEQYF,TGTGCCAGCAGTTTATTAGGACAGGTCTACGAGCAGTACTTC
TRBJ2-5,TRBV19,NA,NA,CASRALGGVQETQYF,TGTGCCAGTAGGGCCCTTGGGGGAGTCCAAGAGACCCAGTACTTC
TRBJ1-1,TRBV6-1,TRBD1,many,CASFPGGVNTEAFF,TGTGCCAGCTTCCCAGGGGGCGTAAACACTGAAGCTTTCTTT
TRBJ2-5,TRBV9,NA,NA,CASGGGGAGGETQYF,TGTGCCAGCGGGGGAGGGGGCGCGGGGGGAGAGACCCAGTACTTC
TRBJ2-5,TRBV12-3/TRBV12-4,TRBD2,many,CASSRDTGTMLAQYF,TGTGCCAGCAGCCGTGACACCGGGACTATGTTGGCCCAGTACTTC
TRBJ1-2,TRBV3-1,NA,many,CASSQAGQLPTGGYTF,TGTGCCAGCAGCCAGGCCGGCCAACTTCCTACCGGGGGCTACACCTTC
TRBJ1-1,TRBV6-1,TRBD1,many,CASSTGQGGAFF,TGTGCCAGCAGTACCGGACAGGGGGGGGCTTTCTTT
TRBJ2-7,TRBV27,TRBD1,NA,CASSYSGTGTYEQYF,TGTGCCAGCAGCTACTCCGGGACAGGAACCTACGAGCAGTACTTC